This T cell receptor (beta chain) was sequenced in a study of graft-versus-host responses after intestinal transplantation. Study context: Once they had received anti-thymocyte globulin induction, all recipients took tacrolimus and steroids for approximately 3 years. Study-level results: GvH clones were identified in recipient marrow, with some first appearing in ileum or blood. Early post-transplant falls in HvG clones accompanied the peak levels of circulating GvH clones.

Produced via immunoSEQ multiplex PCR; TCRdb's table is partial and in-frame only. Here the sample spans roughly 120,000 clones, 75% to 95% being singletons. A word on this clone: The antigen remains unidentified.

The CDR3 contains 15 residues. V was cut by 6 bases and J by 1 base, with 15 bases left in between. From germline, CDR1 is MNHEY and CDR2 SMNVEV (reference sequence). This material consisted of unstimulated CD4+ T cells sorted from spleen or lymph node cells, taken before intestinal transplant. This TCR derives from a human donor who received an intestinal transplant. The V gene is TRBV27, the J gene TRBJ1-2; the D gene is possibly TRBD1 (5 bases). The CDR3 loop reads CASRLGQGLNYGYTF. CDR3 bases: TGTGCCAGCAGGCTGGGGCAGGGACTTAACTATGGCTACACCTTC.